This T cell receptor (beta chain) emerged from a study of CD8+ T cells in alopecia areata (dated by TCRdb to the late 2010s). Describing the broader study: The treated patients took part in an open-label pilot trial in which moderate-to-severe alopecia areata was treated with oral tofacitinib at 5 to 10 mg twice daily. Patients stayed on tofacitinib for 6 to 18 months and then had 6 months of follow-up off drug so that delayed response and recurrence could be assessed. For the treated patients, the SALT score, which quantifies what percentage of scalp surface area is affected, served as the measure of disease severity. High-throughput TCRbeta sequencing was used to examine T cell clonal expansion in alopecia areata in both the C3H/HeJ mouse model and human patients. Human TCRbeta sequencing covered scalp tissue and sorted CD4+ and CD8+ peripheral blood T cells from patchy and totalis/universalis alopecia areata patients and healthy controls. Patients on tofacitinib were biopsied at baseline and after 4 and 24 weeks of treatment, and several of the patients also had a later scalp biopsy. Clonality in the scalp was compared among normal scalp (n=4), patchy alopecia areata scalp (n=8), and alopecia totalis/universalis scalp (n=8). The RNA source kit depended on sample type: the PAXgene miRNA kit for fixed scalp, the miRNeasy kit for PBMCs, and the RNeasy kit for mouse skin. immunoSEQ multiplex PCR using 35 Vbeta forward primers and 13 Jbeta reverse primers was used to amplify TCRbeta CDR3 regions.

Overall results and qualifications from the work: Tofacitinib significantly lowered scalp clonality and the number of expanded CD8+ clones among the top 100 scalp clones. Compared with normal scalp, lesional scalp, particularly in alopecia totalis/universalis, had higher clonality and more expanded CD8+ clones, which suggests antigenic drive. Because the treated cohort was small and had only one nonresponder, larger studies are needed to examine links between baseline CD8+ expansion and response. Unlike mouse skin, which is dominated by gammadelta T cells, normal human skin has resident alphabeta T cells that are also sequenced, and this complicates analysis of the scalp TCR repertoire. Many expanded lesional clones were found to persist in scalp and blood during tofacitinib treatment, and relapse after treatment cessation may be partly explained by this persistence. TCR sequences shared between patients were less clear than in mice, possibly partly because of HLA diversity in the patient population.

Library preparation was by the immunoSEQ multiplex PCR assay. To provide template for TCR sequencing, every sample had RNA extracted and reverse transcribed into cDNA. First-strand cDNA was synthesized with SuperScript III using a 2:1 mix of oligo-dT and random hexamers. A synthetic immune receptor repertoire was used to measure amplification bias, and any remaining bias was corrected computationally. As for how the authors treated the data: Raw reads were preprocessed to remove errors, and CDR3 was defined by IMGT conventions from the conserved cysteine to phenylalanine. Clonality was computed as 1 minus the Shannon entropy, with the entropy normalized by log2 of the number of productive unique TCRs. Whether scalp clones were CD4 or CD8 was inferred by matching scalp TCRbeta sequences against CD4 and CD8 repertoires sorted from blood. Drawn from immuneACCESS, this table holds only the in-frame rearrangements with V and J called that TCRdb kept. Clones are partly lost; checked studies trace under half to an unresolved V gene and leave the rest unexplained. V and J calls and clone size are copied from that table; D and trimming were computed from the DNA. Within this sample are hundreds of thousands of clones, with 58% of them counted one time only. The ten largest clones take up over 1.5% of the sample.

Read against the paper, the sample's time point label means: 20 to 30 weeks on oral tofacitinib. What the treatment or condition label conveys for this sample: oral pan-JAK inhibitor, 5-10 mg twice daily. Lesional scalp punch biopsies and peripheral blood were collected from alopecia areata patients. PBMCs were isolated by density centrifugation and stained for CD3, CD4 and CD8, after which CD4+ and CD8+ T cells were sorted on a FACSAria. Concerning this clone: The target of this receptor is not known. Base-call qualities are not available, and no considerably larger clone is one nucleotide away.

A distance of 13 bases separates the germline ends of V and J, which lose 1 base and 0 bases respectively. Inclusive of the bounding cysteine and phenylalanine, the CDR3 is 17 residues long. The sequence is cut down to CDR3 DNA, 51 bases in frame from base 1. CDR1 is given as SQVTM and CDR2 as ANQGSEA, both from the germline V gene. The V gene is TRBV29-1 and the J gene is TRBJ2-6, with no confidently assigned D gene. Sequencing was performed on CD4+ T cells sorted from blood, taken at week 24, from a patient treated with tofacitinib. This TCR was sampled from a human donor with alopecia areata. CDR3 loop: CSVEVRALSSGANVLTF. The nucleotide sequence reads TGCAGCGTTGAAGTCCGGGCCCTAAGCTCTGGGGCCAACGTCCTGACTTTC.